This T cell receptor beta chain was profiled in a study of T cell repertoires in cytomegalovirus infection. As for the study in general: As its CMV epitopes, the study selected recently identified HLA-C-restricted and well-studied HLA-B-restricted targets. Public TCR beta signature analysis indicated the presence of both CMV infection and matching HLA type.

From the reads, TCRdb called clonotypes with MiXCR, one entry per CDR3 protein. The table records 700,000 to 900,000 distinct CDR3 sequences, approximately 32% of them present only once. Comment on this clonotype: Its antigen is unknown.

CDR3 size: 13 residues. Germline V gives CDR1 ENHRY, CDR2 SYGVKD. Between the trimmed V and J ends, which lost 4 bases and 10 bases, there was a span of 16 bases. The study, taken as a whole, reports: Summed frequency of shared TCR beta families picked out CMV carriers who also had the relevant HLA. HLA-C-restricted CMV-specific TCR beta clonotypes prevailed in the ex vivo response.

The specimen was cultured CD8+ T cells from PBMCs, collected from culture after CMV antigen stimulation. The chain links TRBV10-3 to TRBJ1-2, with D maybe TRBD1 (5 bases). The sequence derives from a human donor in good health (CMV status not recorded). Some clones in this sample may be carry-over from other donors' samples. The CDR3 here is CAISVSQGDDYTF. CDR3 bases: TGTGCCATCAGTGTATCTCAGGGAGATGACTACACCTTC.